Following are 17 T cell receptor beta chains from one sample sequenced in a study of persistence of HIV-infected CD4 T cells. No cognate antigen is known for these TCRs. Cells were stimulated with CMV-infected fibroblast lysates at about 9.4 ug/mL. Sorting of responding CD4+ T cells relied on upregulated CD40 ligand together with CD69. Sequencing used immunoSEQ version 4 in survey mode. Some clones are missing from TCRdb's copy, which holds only in-frame ones; the method was immunoSEQ multiplex PCR. Of some 16,000 clones listed, about 61% are singletons. Sequenced here: CD4+ T cells sorted from PBMCs after roughly 18-hour stimulation, sampled from a patient who received antiretroviral therapy. All receptors come from an adult woman with HIV who was CMV-seropositive.

The rearrangement joins TRBV29-1 to TRBJ1-1; unclear D gene. Looked up from germline, CDR1 is SQVTM and CDR2 is ANQGSEA. The CDR3 consists of 13 residues. Trimming took 7 bases from V and 1 from J, leaving 13 bases between them. CDR3 protein: CSGSQLRNTEAFF. CDR3 nucleotides: TGCAGCGGTTCACAGCTGCGGAACACTGAAGCTTTCTTT. Looking up the rest from reference TRBV29-1 and TRBJ1-1 gives the full variable domain: SAVISQKPSRDICQRGTSLTIQCQVDSQVTMMFWYRQQPGQSLTLIATANQGSEATYESGFVIDKFPISRPNLTFSTLTVSNMSPEDSSIYLCSGSQLRNTEAFFGQGTRLTVV.

By its share, this clone is medium-sized (0.01 to 0.1%). The J gene is TRBJ2-2, the V gene TRBV5-1; 7 nucleotides match TRBD1. CDR3 length: 14 residues. V gave up 2 bases and J gave up 4 bases; unmatched junction bases: 2. Germline-derived CDR1 and CDR2 are SGHRS and YFSETQ. The CDR3 here is CASSLGTATGELFF. In DNA, the CDR3 is TGCGCCAGCAGCTTAGGGACAGCCACCGGGGAGCTGTTTTTT.

The chain combines TRBV11-2 with TRBJ2-7; D is perhaps TRBD1 or TRBD2 (5 bases each). The CDR3 covers 15 residues. Germline V CDR1 and CDR2: SGHAT, FQNNGV. Trimming pared 0 bases from V and 4 bases from J, leaving 13 bases between. The DNA of the CDR3 is TGTGCCAGCAGCTTAGAAGGCCGAGGGGCTTACGAGCAGTACTTC. Translated, it gives CASSLEGRGAYEQYF.

V is TRBV27 and J is TRBJ1-1; TRBD1 might be the D (5 bases). The CDR3 spans 13 residues. Per germline, CDR1 MNHEY and CDR2 SMNVEV (reference sequence). V lost 1 base, J lost 5 bases, and 8 bases lay in between. The CDR3 coding sequence is TGTGCCAGCAGTTTATTGGGGGGTACTGAAGCTTTCTTT. Translation gives CASSLLGGTEAFF.

J is TRBJ2-2 and V is TRBV24-1; D may correspond to TRBD1 or TRBD2 (6 bases each). Germline CDR1 and CDR2: KGHDR and SFDVKD. The CDR3 contains 14 residues. Trimming stripped 7 bases from V and 6 bases from J, with 14 bases between. The CDR3 region is CATRSPGEAGELFF. CDR3 DNA sequence: TGTGCCACCAGGTCTCCAGGGGAGGCCGGGGAGCTGTTTTTT.

This chain uses TRBV5-1 with TRBJ2-2, with unresolved D. Trimming left V 4 bases short and J 5 bases short, with 12 bases between. The germline CDR1 and CDR2 sequences are SGHRS and YFSETQ. CDR3 length: 14 amino acids. Written as DNA, the CDR3 is TGCGCCAGCAGCCCCGGGTCATGGACCGGGGAGCTGTTTTTT. Amino acids: CASSPGSWTGELFF.

This clone came up a few times. This chain links TRBV6-5 with TRBJ1-2, with D unclear. V lost 6 bases to trimming and J lost 5 bases, with 16 bases between them. CDR1 and CDR2 (germline): MNHEY, SVGAGI. The CDR3 has 14 amino acids. CDR3 in amino acids: CASSIGFGAYGYTF. The DNA for the CDR3 is TGTGCCAGCAGCATAGGGTTTGGCGCGTATGGCTACACCTTC.

This clone was recorded once. The CDR3 nucleotides are TGCGCCAGCAGCTTGACGAGCGGGGGGGCCTTCTACAATGAGCAGTTCTTC. It encodes CASSLTSGGAFYNEQFF. The gene calls are TRBV5-1 and TRBJ2-1; 10 bases are a match to TRBD2. This CDR3 is 17 amino acids long. Germline assignment: CDR1 SGHRS and CDR2 YFSETQ. The V gene end was trimmed by 1 base and the J gene end by 3 bases; junction bases not matched to a gene: 7.

The chain links TRBV7-9 to TRBJ1-1; D might be TRBD1 (6 bases). Deletions cut 1 base from V and 4 bases from J, with 10 bases between. The CDR3 covers 14 residues. Germline-derived CDR1 and CDR2 are SEHNR and FQNEAQ (reference sequence). DNA for the CDR3: TGTGCCAGCAGCTTAGGGGGGCTCAGCACTGAAGCTTTCTTT. Protein sequence: CASSLGGLSTEAFF.

The chain carries TRBV19 and TRBJ1-2; 7 bases are a match to TRBD1. In germline, CDR1 is LNHDA, CDR2 SQIVND (reference sequence). The CDR3 is made up of 15 amino acids. With V trimmed by 6 bases and J by 2 bases, 9 bases remained unmatched. The DNA for the CDR3 is TGTGCCAGTAGATCAATAGGACAGGTAAACTATGGCTACACCTTC. This translates into CASRSIGQVNYGYTF.

The genes are TRBV11-1 and TRBJ2-5; possible D gene TRBD1, 6 bases. Trimming took 1 base from V and 5 from J, leaving 14 bases between them. Per the germline V gene, CDR1 is SGHAT and CDR2 is FQDESV (reference sequence). The CDR3 covers 15 residues. The CDR3, as DNA: TGTGCCAGCAGCTTAGAAATTGGGGGCTGGGAGACCCAGTACTTC. Amino acids: CASSLEIGGWETQYF.

This clone appeared a few times. The CDR3, as DNA: TGTGCCATCAGCGGACAGGGGGCTCACACTGAAGCTTTCTTT. It yields the protein CAISGQGAHTEAFF. The chain carries TRBV10-3 and TRBJ1-1, with TRBD1 matching over 11 bases. Trimming cost V 6 bases and J 3 bases; bases outside gene matches: 3. Per the germline V gene, CDR1 is ENHRY and CDR2 is SYGVKD. This CDR3 is 14 amino acids long.

The V gene is TRBV7-6, the J gene TRBJ2-2, with TRBD1 matching over 10 bases. Germline CDR1 is SGHVS and CDR2 is FNYEAQ. The CDR3 runs 15 residues. V was pared by 5 bases and J by 6 bases, with 6 bases of the junction left unmatched. CDR3 sequence: CASSIRTGGAGELFF. CDR3 sequence (DNA): TGTGCCAGCAGCATACGGACAGGGGGAGCCGGGGAGCTGTTTTTT.

V gene TRBV6-5 combines with J gene TRBJ1-5; 7 nucleotides line up with TRBD1. The germline gives CDR1 MNHEY, CDR2 SVGAGI. The V and J ends lost 6 bases and 2 bases, in that order; junction bases with no gene match: 7. The CDR3 consists of 15 residues. This CDR3 is CASSRGTGGNQPQHF. DNA for the CDR3: TGTGCCAGCAGCCGCGGCACAGGGGGCAATCAGCCCCAGCATTTT.

This clone was counted only a few times. The chain couples TRBV5-5 to TRBJ1-6, with D possibly being TRBD1 (6 bases). The germline CDR1 and CDR2 sequences are SGHKS and YYEKEE (reference sequence). Trimming left V 2 bases short and J 3 bases short, with 6 bases between. This CDR3 has 14 residues. The CDR3 loop is CASSFRGYNSPLHF. CDR3 DNA: TGTGCCAGCAGCTTCAGGGGCTATAATTCACCCCTCCACTTT.

The V gene is TRBV9, the J gene TRBJ2-3; TRBD1 matches 11 bases. This CDR3 comprises 16 residues. Trimming at V came to 0 bases and at J to 0 bases, leaving 0 bases not matched to a gene. Germline V CDR1 and CDR2: SGDLS, YYNGEE. CDR3 protein: CASSVGDRGSTDTQYF. The CDR3 DNA reads TGTGCCAGCAGCGTAGGGGACAGGGGGAGCACAGATACGCAGTATTTT.

V is TRBV7-9 and J is TRBJ1-3, with a possible D match to TRBD1 (6 bases). The germline V gene encodes CDR1 SEHNR and CDR2 FQNEAQ (reference sequence). The CDR3 has 15 amino acids. V dropped 5 bases and J dropped 3 bases, with 14 bases sitting between them. DNA of the CDR3: TGTGCCAGCAGCCAACAGGGAGTAGTTGGAAACACCATATATTTT. Amino acids: CASSQQGVVGNTIYF.